This T cell receptor (beta chain) originates from a study of cytomegalovirus exposure and HLA in healthy donors. A multiplex PCR was run with 60 Vbeta primers and 13 Jbeta primers. Here immunoSEQ multiplex PCR was the method, and the copy in TCRdb shows in-frame clones only, minus some. The sample includes 150,000 to 200,000 clones, 70% to 80% seen only once; the top ten take more than 3.5%. Material: PBMCs. The sequence was obtained from a woman aged 55-70 years in good health and CMV-seropositive.

CDR3 nucleotide sequence: TGTGCCAGCAGAGTGGGACAGGCGACGCGGGATACGCAGTATTTT. The encoded protein is CASRVGQATRDTQYF. V is TRBV6-1 and J is TRBJ2-3; TRBD1 matches 8 bases. Trimming removed 6 bases from V and 6 bases from J; junction bases left unmatched: 11. Germline assignment: CDR1 MNHNS and CDR2 SASEGT. The CDR3 runs 15 residues.